This passage covers 25 T cell receptor beta chains from one sample sequenced in a study of CD8 T cells in Susac syndrome (dated by TCRdb to 2018 to 2020). Libraries were constructed by the immunoSEQ multiplex PCR assay. RNA was extracted using the RNeasy kit, and about 0.5 to 1 microgram was reverse transcribed with random hexamers. TCRdb reworked the public reads: Q25 trimming with fastp, MiXCR clone assembly, productive beta chains retained. Every CDR3 protein is listed once, alongside the most common genes and DNA of its rows. The sample table contains roughly 80,000 distinct CDR3 sequences; only one count was recorded for 94% of them. The ten largest clones capture about 0.47% of the sample. The specimen sequenced was CD8+ T cells from PBMCs. Receptors were obtained from a human donor with Susac syndrome.

The rearrangement uses TRBV5-6 and TRBJ1-4; the D is unclear. This CDR3 has 14 residues. V lost 1 base and J lost 8, with 12 bases in between. Germline CDR1 reads SGHDT; CDR2 reads YYEEEE. CDR3 in DNA: TGTGCCAGCAGCTTGATGGGGTTGGAGGAAAAACTGTTTTTT. It encodes CASSLMGLEEKLFF.

The V gene is TRBV25-1, the J gene TRBJ1-2, with D perhaps matching TRBD1 (5 bases). Trimming stripped 4 bases from V and 4 bases from J, with 13 bases between. CDR3 length: 14 residues. Germline CDR1 and CDR2: MGHDK and SYGVNS. CDR3 residues: CASSGPGVLYGYTF. The CDR3 nucleotides read TGTGCCAGCAGTGGGCCGGGGGTACTCTATGGCTACACCTTC.

The chain joins TRBV7-9 to TRBJ1-2, with TRBD1 matching over 7 bases. Germline V gene lookup returns CDR1 SEHNR and CDR2 FQNEAQ (reference sequence). The CDR3 spans 15 residues. The J segment lost 8 bases and the V segment lost 5 bases, leaving 14 bases of the junction unmatched. The CDR3 is CASSLQDRPRGGYTF. CDR3 DNA sequence: TGTGCCAGCAGCCTACAGGACAGGCCGAGAGGCGGCTACACCTTC.

This chain joins TRBV29-1 and TRBJ1-2; D is unresolved. The CDR3 consists of 11 residues. Germline lookup yields CDR1 SQVTM and CDR2 ANQGSEA. V shed 1 base and J shed 7 bases, with 7 bases lying between them. CDR3 nucleotide sequence: TGCAGCGTTGAAGGGCGGTCTGGCTACACCTTC. It specifies CSVEGRSGYTF.

The J gene is TRBJ2-1, the V gene TRBV19; 7 nucleotides line up with TRBD1. The CDR3 extends over 15 amino acids. Germline CDR1 is LNHDA and CDR2 is SQIVND (reference sequence). V shed 6 bases and J 3 bases; nucleotides not matched to a gene: 8. For the CDR3, the DNA is TGTGCCAGTAGAAATTCGGCAGGGGGCTACAATGAGCAGTTCTTC. Its translation is CASRNSAGGYNEQFF.

The chain joins TRBV7-9 to TRBJ2-3; D possibly uses TRBD1 or TRBD2 (6 bases each). This CDR3 comprises 17 residues. V lost 4 bases and J 5 bases, leaving 22 bases between the germline ends. Germline values: CDR1 SEHNR, CDR2 FQNEAQ (reference sequence). The CDR3 loop is CASSSPIHGGRIDTQYF. The CDR3 DNA follows: TGTGCCAGCAGCTCCCCCATTCATGGGGGGCGTATAGATACGCAGTATTTT.

The rearrangement joins TRBV11-2 to TRBJ2-1; D remains ambiguous. The germline CDR1 and CDR2 sequences are SGHAT and FQNNGV. V was pared by 3 bases and J by 0 bases, with 6 bases between. The CDR3 runs to 14 residues. Written as DNA, the CDR3 is TGTGCCAGCAGCTTCCAGAGCTCCTACAATGAGCAGTTCTTC. The encoded protein is CASSFQSSYNEQFF.

The chain has TRBV29-1 and TRBJ2-2; D is unresolved. There are 12 residues in the CDR3. With 4 bases removed from V and 2 bases from J, the gap between germline ends came to 5 bases. The germline gives CDR1 SQVTM, CDR2 ANQGSEA. CDR3 amino acids: CSVVTNTGELFF. CDR3 bases: TGCAGCGTTGTTACAAACACCGGGGAGCTGTTTTTT.

This rearrangement joins TRBV12-3 or TRBV12-4 to TRBJ2-7; D remains unclear. The CDR3 has 14 amino acids. V dropped 1 base and J dropped 0 bases, with 7 bases sitting between them. The CDR3 loop reads CASSLGSSSYEQYF. CDR3 in DNA: TGTGCCAGCAGTTTAGGCTCGAGCTCCTACGAGCAGTACTTC.

The chain has TRBV5-1 and TRBJ2-3; D unclear. Per germline, CDR1 SGHRS and CDR2 YFSETQ. This CDR3 comprises 11 residues. Trimming took 8 bases from V and 5 from J, leaving 9 bases between them. CDR3 bases: TGCGCCAGTGGAACGGGAGATACGCAGTATTTT. As protein: CASGTGDTQYF.

The chain combines TRBV12-3 or TRBV12-4 with TRBJ2-2; TRBD1 matches 12 bases. With 6 bases clipped from V and 3 bases from J, the junction kept 5 bases outside the gene matches. The CDR3 contains 16 residues. The chain's CDR3 is CASSPGTGGDTGELFF. CDR3 nucleotide sequence: TGTGCCAGCAGCCCCGGGACAGGGGGCGACACCGGGGAGCTGTTTTTT.

The chain carries TRBV3-1 and TRBJ2-1, with TRBD1 matching 8 bases. The germline V gene encodes CDR1 LGHDT and CDR2 YNNKEL (reference sequence). The V gene end was trimmed by 2 bases and the J gene end by 4 bases; junction bases not matched to a gene: 10. The length of the CDR3 is 17 residues. CDR3 coding DNA: TGTGCCAGCAGCCAACCCTCGGGACAGGACCTTTACAATGAGCAGTTCTTC. Translating gives CASSQPSGQDLYNEQFF.

The genes are TRBV19 and TRBJ2-3; D remains ambiguous. This CDR3 has 10 amino acids. CDR1 and CDR2 (germline): LNHDA, SQIVND (reference sequence). V lost 9 bases and J 2 bases, leaving 3 bases between the germline ends. CDR3 bases: TGTGCCAGCCCCACAGATACGCAGTATTTT. Its translation is CASPTDTQYF.

The V and J genes are TRBV12-3 or TRBV12-4 and TRBJ1-1; a possible D gene is TRBD1 (5 bases). This CDR3 spans 14 amino acids. V lost 7 bases and J 1 base, leaving 13 bases between the germline ends. The CDR3 reads CASTWGGSNTEAFF. DNA for the CDR3: TGTGCCAGCACCTGGGGCGGGTCGAACACTGAAGCTTTCTTT.

This clonotype appeared a single time. The chain employs TRBV7-6 and TRBJ1-2; 11 bases line up with TRBD1. In germline, CDR1 is SGHVS, CDR2 FNYEAQ. The CDR3 consists of 17 residues. The junction had 12 bases not matched to a gene; V was cut back by 5 bases and J by 4 bases. The CDR3 coding sequence is TGTGCCAGCAGCCTCGGACAGGGGGCCGCTAGTGTCTATGGCTACACCTTC. Translated: CASSLGQGAASVYGYTF.

The J gene is TRBJ1-5, the V gene TRBV6-4; D not certain. The CDR3 length is 15 residues. Germline V gene lookup returns CDR1 MRHNA and CDR2 SNTAGT. Trimming took off 2 bases at V and 7 bases at J, with 15 bases between the two ends. The CDR3: CASSDQAIEGQPQHF. The DNA of the CDR3 is TGTGCCAGCAGTGACCAGGCCATTGAGGGACAGCCCCAGCATTTT.

In nucleotides, the CDR3 is TGTGCCACCAGCAGAGATCGGGGAGGGGCCTACAATGAGCAGTTCTTC. It is translated as CATSRDRGGAYNEQFF. V gene TRBV15 combines with J gene TRBJ2-1, with 7 nucleotides matching TRBD2. CDR3 length equals 16 residues. The trim removed 0 bases at V and 2 bases at J, leaving 4 bases unmatched. Per germline, CDR1 LNHNV and CDR2 YYDKDF (reference sequence).

The V and J genes are TRBV20-1 and TRBJ2-1; 11 bases match TRBD2. CDR1 is DFQATT, CDR2 SNEGSKA, per germline (reference sequence). The CDR3 covers 17 residues. After removal of 6 bases from V and 0 bases from J, the junction contained 10 bases not matched to a gene. The CDR3 region has the DNA TGCAGTGCCTATCTGGGACTAGCGGCGAGCTCCTACAATGAGCAGTTCTTC. Translating gives CSAYLGLAASSYNEQFF.

The chain has TRBV28 and TRBJ2-7; 8 positions agree with TRBD1. CDR1 MDHEN and CDR2 SYDVKM come from the germline V gene. Losses at the gene ends were 4 bases for V and 3 bases for J; bases not matched to a gene: 8. This CDR3 comprises 15 residues. CDR3 loop: CASSSTDRVYYEQYF. CDR3 nucleotide sequence: TGTGCCAGCAGTTCCACGGACAGGGTCTACTACGAGCAGTACTTC. Together with reference TRBV28 and TRBJ2-7, the CDR3 gives the full variable domain: DVKVTQSSRYLVKRTGEKVFLECVQDMDHENMFWYRQDPGLGLRLIYFSYDVKMKEKGDIPEGYSVSREKKERFSLILESASTNQTSMYLCASSSTDRVYYEQYFGPGTRLTVT.

This clonotype has only a few counts. The rearrangement links TRBV6-5 to TRBJ2-7; perhaps D is TRBD1 or TRBD2 (5 bases each). The CDR3 contains 13 residues. V lost 2 bases and J 3 bases, leaving 8 bases between the germline ends. CDR1 is MNHEY and CDR2 is SVGAGI in the germline V gene. The CDR3 DNA reads TGTGCCAGCAGTTACGCAGGGAGCTACGAGCAGTACTTC. It is translated as CASSYAGSYEQYF.

V gene TRBV28 combines with J gene TRBJ2-3; 12 bases are a match to TRBD2. Losses at the gene ends were 6 bases for V and 6 bases for J; bases not matched to a gene: 10. Germline values: CDR1 MDHEN, CDR2 SYDVKM. This CDR3 has 16 amino acids. The CDR3 DNA follows: TGTGCCAGCAGCCTACTCCCCACTAGCGGGGGGGATACGCAGTATTTT. This codes for CASSLLPTSGGDTQYF.

V and J are TRBV2 and TRBJ1-1; no firm D call. The CDR3 is 10 residues long. The V gene's germline CDR1 is SNHLY and CDR2 FYNNEI. Trimming took 9 bases from V and 7 from J, leaving 9 bases between them. Here the CDR3 DNA reads TGTGCCAGTTCAAGAGTTGAAGCTTTCTTT. This sequence encodes CASSRVEAFF.

The chain recombines TRBV29-1 with TRBJ2-1, with TRBD2 matching 10 bases. The CDR3 runs 16 residues. The germline V gene encodes CDR1 SQVTM and CDR2 ANQGSEA. The J segment lost 7 bases and the V segment lost 1 base, leaving 10 bases of the junction unmatched. The CDR3 sequence is CSVEAQRGGNWNEQFF. CDR3 DNA sequence: TGCAGCGTTGAAGCCCAGCGGGGGGGCAATTGGAATGAGCAGTTCTTC.

For the CDR3, the DNA is TGCGCCAGCAGCTTGGGACATGGACAGGGGGTGGACGCTGAAGCTTTCTTT. This codes for CASSLGHGQGVDAEAFF. The chain employs TRBV5-1 and TRBJ1-1; 10 positions match TRBD1. Germline V gives CDR1 SGHRS, CDR2 YFSETQ. The CDR3 has 17 amino acids. The V and J ends lost 0 bases and 6 bases, in that order; junction bases with no gene match: 11.

The chain carries TRBV24-1 and TRBJ2-1, with D possibly matching TRBD2 (5 bases). CDR3 length equals 13 residues. Germline-derived CDR1 and CDR2 are KGHDR and SFDVKD. The ends were cut back, 1 base at V and 7 bases at J, with 7 bases in the middle. Here the CDR3 reads CATSDFRGNEQFF. The CDR3 coding sequence is TGTGCCACCAGTGATTTTCGAGGGAATGAGCAGTTCTTC.